Listed below are T cell receptor beta chains from one sample, sequenced in a study of brain T cells in children with intractable seizures. The method was immunoSEQ multiplex PCR; TCRdb's version includes in-frame clones alone and lacks a portion of them. The table lists hundreds of thousands of clones, 93% of them singletons, with around 6% in the top ten. Sequencing was performed on peripheral blood, taken less than 6 months after surgery. Receptors originate from a boy in the first two years of life with tuberous sclerosis and intractable seizures. Each CDR3 is given with its conserved first and last residue. The order of the fields is J gene, CDR3 length, V gene, clone size, D gene, CDR3 DNA, CDR3 protein. The D gene is left open where the match is weak. Size is omitted from some rows. Given values are once, few, many or a class for expanded clones.

J gene: TRBJ2-1
CDR3 length: 14
V gene: TRBV7-9
clone size: NA
D gene: NA
CDR3 DNA: TGTGCCAGCAGCTTACCTAGCTTCTACAATGAGCAGTTCTTC
CDR3 protein: CASSLPSFYNEQFF

J gene: TRBJ1-1
CDR3 length: 13
V gene: TRBV18
clone size: NA
D gene: NA
CDR3 DNA: TGTGCCAGCTCACCATATTACGGCCAAGAAGCTTTCTTT
CDR3 protein: CASSPYYGQEAFF

J gene: TRBJ2-3
CDR3 length: 15
V gene: TRBV3-1/TRBV3-2
clone size: NA
D gene: TRBD1
CDR3 DNA: TGTGCCAGCAGCCAAGTTTTGACAGGGGAAGATACGCAGTATTTT
CDR3 protein: CASSQVLTGEDTQYF

J gene: TRBJ2-5
CDR3 length: 18
V gene: TRBV27
clone size: NA
D gene: TRBD2
CDR3 DNA: TGTGCCAGCCGGAAAGGACTAGCGGTAGGGAGGACGAAAGAGACCCAGTACTTC
CDR3 protein: CASRKGLAVGRTKETQYF

J gene: TRBJ2-5
CDR3 length: 15
V gene: TRBV5-4
clone size: NA
D gene: TRBD1
CDR3 DNA: TGTGCCAGCAGTTTCACCCCCGGGACAGAAGAGACCCAGTACTTC
CDR3 protein: CASSFTPGTEETQYF

J gene: TRBJ1-2
CDR3 length: 15
V gene: TRBV29-1
clone size: NA
D gene: TRBD1
CDR3 DNA: TGCAGCGTTACTAGGACAGGGGAGAAAAACTATGGCTACACCTTC
CDR3 protein: CSVTRTGEKNYGYTF

J gene: TRBJ2-1
CDR3 length: 17
V gene: TRBV7-8
clone size: NA
D gene: NA
CDR3 DNA: TGTGCCAGCAGGGGTGGGACGAGAGGGCTGTCCTACAATGAGCAGTTCTTC
CDR3 protein: CASRGGTRGLSYNEQFF

J gene: TRBJ1-1
CDR3 length: 11
V gene: TRBV6-5
clone size: NA
D gene: NA
CDR3 DNA: TGTGCCAGCAGCGTGGGGCCTACAGCTTTCTTT
CDR3 protein: CASSVGPTAFF

J gene: TRBJ1-1
CDR3 length: 13
V gene: TRBV29-1
clone size: NA
D gene: NA
CDR3 DNA: TGCAGCGTTCAGGGGCAAAGTTACACTGAAGCTTTCTTT
CDR3 protein: CSVQGQSYTEAFF

J gene: TRBJ2-3
CDR3 length: 15
V gene: TRBV7-3
clone size: NA
D gene: NA
CDR3 DNA: TGTGCCAGCAGCCTCACCGGGGCGAGCACAGATACGCAGTATTTT
CDR3 protein: CASSLTGASTDTQYF

J gene: TRBJ1-6
CDR3 length: 15
V gene: TRBV9
clone size: NA
D gene: NA
CDR3 DNA: TGTGCCAGCAGCCCGGACGGGATGTATAATTCACCCCTCCACTTT
CDR3 protein: CASSPDGMYNSPLHF

J gene: TRBJ2-1
CDR3 length: 15
V gene: TRBV10-1
clone size: NA
D gene: TRBD1
CDR3 DNA: TGCGCCAGCAGCGAGGGACAGGGCGCCTACAATGAGCAGTTCTTC
CDR3 protein: CASSEGQGAYNEQFF

J gene: TRBJ2-1
CDR3 length: 13
V gene: TRBV3-1/TRBV3-2
clone size: NA
D gene: NA
CDR3 DNA: TGTGCCAGCAGCCAAGTGAGACGGGGTGAGCAGTTCTTC
CDR3 protein: CASSQVRRGEQFF

J gene: TRBJ2-4
CDR3 length: 16
V gene: TRBV14
clone size: NA
D gene: TRBD2
CDR3 DNA: TGTGCCAGCAGCCAATGGGCAGGGAGGGACAAAAACATTCAGTACTTC
CDR3 protein: CASSQWAGRDKNIQYF

J gene: TRBJ2-7
CDR3 length: 17
V gene: TRBV2
clone size: NA
D gene: TRBD1
CDR3 DNA: TGTGCCAGCAGTGACTGGGACAGGGAGAGGGAGGAGTACGAGCAGTACTTC
CDR3 protein: CASSDWDREREEYEQYF

J gene: TRBJ2-5
CDR3 length: 13
V gene: TRBV23-1
clone size: NA
D gene: NA
CDR3 DNA: TGCGCCAGCAGTCGACCCTTACAAGAGACCCAGTACTTC
CDR3 protein: CASSRPLQETQYF

J gene: TRBJ2-1
CDR3 length: 15
V gene: TRBV7-9
clone size: NA
D gene: NA
CDR3 DNA: TGTGCCAGCAGCTTAGATCAGAGCTCCTACAATGAGCAGTTCTTC
CDR3 protein: CASSLDQSSYNEQFF

J gene: TRBJ2-7
CDR3 length: 13
V gene: TRBV7-2
clone size: NA
D gene: NA
CDR3 DNA: TGTGCCAGCAGACCTGCAGGGACCTACGAGCAGTACTTC
CDR3 protein: CASRPAGTYEQYF

J gene: TRBJ2-7
CDR3 length: 16
V gene: TRBV6-6
clone size: NA
D gene: TRBD1
CDR3 DNA: TGTGCCAGCAGTCTCAAAGCCGGACAGGGGCCTGACGAGCAGTACTTC
CDR3 protein: CASSLKAGQGPDEQYF

J gene: TRBJ1-6
CDR3 length: 16
V gene: TRBV3-1/TRBV3-2
clone size: NA
D gene: TRBD1
CDR3 DNA: TGTGCCAGCAGCCAAGCGGACAGGTTTTATAATTCACCCCTCCACTTT
CDR3 protein: CASSQADRFYNSPLHF

J gene: TRBJ2-3
CDR3 length: 15
V gene: TRBV9
clone size: NA
D gene: NA
CDR3 DNA: TGTGCCAGCAACTTACCGGGGGCCATCACAGATACGCAGTATTTT
CDR3 protein: CASNLPGAITDTQYF

J gene: TRBJ1-4
CDR3 length: 14
V gene: TRBV19
clone size: NA
D gene: NA
CDR3 DNA: TGTGCCAGTAATTTGGGGGCGCGTTCGGAAAAACTGTTTTTT
CDR3 protein: CASNLGARSEKLFF

J gene: TRBJ2-7
CDR3 length: 14
V gene: TRBV19
clone size: NA
D gene: NA
CDR3 DNA: TGTGCCAGTAGTAGTGACGGCCGCGGCTACGAGCAGTACTTC
CDR3 protein: CASSSDGRGYEQYF

J gene: TRBJ2-5
CDR3 length: 14
V gene: TRBV6-1
clone size: NA
D gene: NA
CDR3 DNA: TGTGCCAGCAGTGAACCCTGGGTTGGGGAGACCCAGTACTTC
CDR3 protein: CASSEPWVGETQYF

J gene: TRBJ1-2
CDR3 length: 13
V gene: TRBV5-4
clone size: NA
D gene: TRBD1
CDR3 DNA: TGTGCCAGCAGCTCAGGGGGGAACTATGGCTACACCTTC
CDR3 protein: CASSSGGNYGYTF

J gene: TRBJ2-7
CDR3 length: 15
V gene: TRBV19
clone size: NA
D gene: TRBD2
CDR3 DNA: TGTGCCAGTAGTATTTTTCTAGCGGGCCGCTACGAGCAGTACTTC
CDR3 protein: CASSIFLAGRYEQYF

J gene: TRBJ1-1
CDR3 length: 16
V gene: TRBV7-8
clone size: NA
D gene: NA
CDR3 DNA: TGTGCCAGCAGCCCAAGGTCAGGAAGGGCAGACACTGAAGCTTTCTTT
CDR3 protein: CASSPRSGRADTEAFF

J gene: TRBJ1-2
CDR3 length: 14
V gene: TRBV13
clone size: NA
D gene: NA
CDR3 DNA: TGTGCCAGCAGCTTAGGGGGCAGTCTCTATGGCTACACCTTC
CDR3 protein: CASSLGGSLYGYTF

J gene: TRBJ1-3
CDR3 length: 13
V gene: TRBV7-6
clone size: NA
D gene: TRBD1
CDR3 DNA: TGTGCCAGCCGACAGGGGAGCGGAAACACCATATATTTT
CDR3 protein: CASRQGSGNTIYF

J gene: TRBJ1-2
CDR3 length: 13
V gene: TRBV2
clone size: NA
D gene: NA
CDR3 DNA: TGTGCCAGCAGCGCAGGGACCCCGCAGGGCTACACCTTC
CDR3 protein: CASSAGTPQGYTF

J gene: TRBJ2-5
CDR3 length: 15
V gene: TRBV7-7
clone size: NA
D gene: NA
CDR3 DNA: TGTGCTAGCAGCCACACAGGGACGTACCAAGAGACCCAGTACTTC
CDR3 protein: CASSHTGTYQETQYF

J gene: TRBJ1-1
CDR3 length: 12
V gene: TRBV7-9
clone size: NA
D gene: NA
CDR3 DNA: TGTGCCAGCAGCTTCCCGGTGGGCGAAGCTTTCTTT
CDR3 protein: CASSFPVGEAFF

J gene: TRBJ1-6
CDR3 length: 15
V gene: TRBV9
clone size: few
D gene: TRBD1
CDR3 DNA: TGTGCCAGCAGCGCACGGACAGGGGAAAATTCACCCCTCCACTTT
CDR3 protein: CASSARTGENSPLHF

J gene: TRBJ1-1
CDR3 length: 14
V gene: TRBV3-1/TRBV3-2
clone size: NA
D gene: NA
CDR3 DNA: TGTGCCAGCAGCCTGGACGGTATGAACACTGAAGCTTTCTTT
CDR3 protein: CASSLDGMNTEAFF

J gene: TRBJ2-2
CDR3 length: 16
V gene: TRBV5-1
clone size: NA
D gene: TRBD2
CDR3 DNA: TGCGCCAGCAGCTCGGCGGGGGAACGGGACACCGGGGAGCTGTTTTTT
CDR3 protein: CASSSAGERDTGELFF

J gene: TRBJ1-1
CDR3 length: 17
V gene: TRBV9
clone size: NA
D gene: NA
CDR3 DNA: TGTGCCAGCAGCCCACGGTGGGGTTTGAAAAACAACACTGAAGCTTTCTTT
CDR3 protein: CASSPRWGLKNNTEAFF

J gene: TRBJ2-7
CDR3 length: 15
V gene: TRBV27
clone size: NA
D gene: NA
CDR3 DNA: TGTGCCAGCAGTTCCTCCCAGCAGAGCTCCTACGAGCAGTACTTC
CDR3 protein: CASSSSQQSSYEQYF

J gene: TRBJ1-3
CDR3 length: 13
V gene: TRBV2
clone size: NA
D gene: NA
CDR3 DNA: TGTGCCAGCAACGGTGACTCTGGAAACACCATATATTTT
CDR3 protein: CASNGDSGNTIYF

J gene: TRBJ1-1
CDR3 length: 15
V gene: TRBV7-9
clone size: NA
D gene: TRBD1
CDR3 DNA: TGTGCCAGCAGCCATCCAGGGGGAGTGAACACTGAAGCTTTCTTT
CDR3 protein: CASSHPGGVNTEAFF

J gene: TRBJ1-2
CDR3 length: 15
V gene: TRBV3-1/TRBV3-2
clone size: NA
D gene: NA
CDR3 DNA: TGTGCCAGCAGCCAAGGAGCAGCCTACAAGTATGGCTACACCTTC
CDR3 protein: CASSQGAAYKYGYTF

J gene: TRBJ1-1
CDR3 length: 16
V gene: TRBV11-3
clone size: NA
D gene: TRBD1
CDR3 DNA: TGTGCCAGCAGCTTAAGGACAGGCAGAGGGGGCACTGAAGCTTTCTTT
CDR3 protein: CASSLRTGRGGTEAFF

J gene: TRBJ2-1
CDR3 length: 15
V gene: TRBV19
clone size: NA
D gene: NA
CDR3 DNA: TGTGCCAGTAGTATTTTGGGCAGCCTTTACAATGAGCAGTTCTTC
CDR3 protein: CASSILGSLYNEQFF

J gene: TRBJ2-1
CDR3 length: 13
V gene: TRBV7-3
clone size: NA
D gene: NA
CDR3 DNA: TGTGCCAGCAGCTTAGGGGTGGACAATGAGCAGTTCTTC
CDR3 protein: CASSLGVDNEQFF

J gene: TRBJ2-7
CDR3 length: 16
V gene: TRBV5-5
clone size: few
D gene: TRBD2
CDR3 DNA: TGTGCCAGCAGCTTTAGGACTAGCGGGACTACCTACGAGCAGTACTTC
CDR3 protein: CASSFRTSGTTYEQYF

J gene: TRBJ2-7
CDR3 length: 15
V gene: TRBV27
clone size: NA
D gene: TRBD2
CDR3 DNA: TGTGCCAGCAGTTTAAACGGGGGGGCCTCCTACGAGCAGTACTTC
CDR3 protein: CASSLNGGASYEQYF

J gene: TRBJ1-2
CDR3 length: 14
V gene: TRBV7-9
clone size: NA
D gene: NA
CDR3 DNA: TGTGCCAGCAGCCGAAGGACAGACAACTATGGCTACACCTTC
CDR3 protein: CASSRRTDNYGYTF

J gene: TRBJ2-2
CDR3 length: 15
V gene: TRBV3-1/TRBV3-2
clone size: NA
D gene: NA
CDR3 DNA: TGTGCCAGCAGCCTAGGGGGGGCGAACACCGGGGAGCTGTTTTTT
CDR3 protein: CASSLGGANTGELFF

J gene: TRBJ2-4
CDR3 length: 15
V gene: TRBV2
clone size: NA
D gene: TRBD2
CDR3 DNA: TGTGCCAGCAGTGGCCCACTAGCGGAGAAAAACATTCAGTACTTC
CDR3 protein: CASSGPLAEKNIQYF

J gene: TRBJ2-3
CDR3 length: 17
V gene: TRBV27
clone size: NA
D gene: NA
CDR3 DNA: TGTGCCAGCAGTTTAAAAGGGAGGAGGGAGCGCCCAGATACGCAGTATTTT
CDR3 protein: CASSLKGRRERPDTQYF

J gene: TRBJ2-3
CDR3 length: 15
V gene: TRBV5-4
clone size: NA
D gene: NA
CDR3 DNA: TGTGCCAGCAGCTTGTTTGGGCCGGGCACAGATACGCAGTATTTT
CDR3 protein: CASSLFGPGTDTQYF

J gene: TRBJ2-7
CDR3 length: 11
V gene: TRBV30
clone size: NA
D gene: NA
CDR3 DNA: TGTGCCTGGATGGACACCTACGAGCAGTACTTC
CDR3 protein: CAWMDTYEQYF

J gene: TRBJ2-5
CDR3 length: 15
V gene: TRBV19
clone size: NA
D gene: NA
CDR3 DNA: TGTGCCAGTAGTGCTTTAACCGGGGGGCGAGAGACCCAGTACTTC
CDR3 protein: CASSALTGGRETQYF

J gene: TRBJ2-5
CDR3 length: 15
V gene: TRBV5-1
clone size: NA
D gene: NA
CDR3 DNA: TGCGCCAGCAGCTTGACTGGGCAGAATGGGGAGACCCAGTACTTC
CDR3 protein: CASSLTGQNGETQYF

J gene: TRBJ2-1
CDR3 length: 14
V gene: TRBV11-3
clone size: NA
D gene: NA
CDR3 DNA: TGTGCCAGCAGCCGGACAGATACCTACAATGAGCAGTTCTTC
CDR3 protein: CASSRTDTYNEQFF